This T cell receptor beta chain emerged from a study of regulatory T cells in long-lasting Graves disease. CDR3-region Arm-PCR and iRepertoire HTBI primers produced the TCR beta libraries. TCRdb passed the multiplex PCR reads through MiXCR, listing each CDR3 protein once. The top ten hold about 8.9% of the sample, which has roughly 520,000 distinct CDR3 sequences, more than 10% seen once. This clonotype was detected many times. Its cognate antigen is unknown. This sample's time point: newly diagnosed GD, antithyroid drugs for less than 3 months. Scientists built the TCR library using RNA that was extracted from PBMCs. Trimming took 5 bases from V and 4 from J; bases not matched to a gene: 6. From germline, CDR1 is LNHDA and CDR2 SQIVND (reference sequence). This CDR3 region has 14 residues. Study findings and constraints: Newly diagnosed Graves' patients exceeded persistent ones in TCR diversity.

This sample also belongs to another study, concerning T cells in Graves' hyperthyroidism and ophthalmopathy.

J is TRBJ2-7 and V is TRBV19, with 9 bases identical to TRBD1. The receptor comes from a woman in her 30s with Graves disease. The material was peripheral blood mononuclear cells (PBMCs), obtained at new diagnosis, from a patient treated with antithyroid drugs. The CDR3 here is CASSPWTGEYEQYF. The CDR3 nucleotides read TGTGCCAGTAGTCCATGGACAGGGGAATACGAGCAGTACTTC.